This T cell receptor (beta chain) stems from a study of cytomegalovirus exposure and HLA in healthy donors. Donors had nominal health at sampling but likely had unrecorded immune exposures. Germline V gene data show CDR1 as PRHDT and CDR2 as FYEKMQ (reference sequence). V was clipped by 2 bases and J by 4 bases; unmatched bases: 5. This CDR3 is 16 amino acids long. The study ran its PCR with 60 Vbeta and 13 Jbeta primers. Sequencing was performed with immunoSEQ multiplex PCR; in TCRdb, only in-frame clones are kept and a portion is missing. This table has 85,000 to 130,000 clones, 71% appearing once. General study points: High sensitivity and specificity were reportedly achieved when the classifier diagnosed cytomegalovirus status.

Note on this clone: The antigen is undetermined.

The receptor's source is a female donor in good health and CMV-seronegative. The sequencing sample was made of PBMCs. This chain connects TRBV13 to TRBJ2-5, with 12 bases identical to TRBD2. As DNA, the CDR3 is TGTGCCAGCAGCTTACGGACTAGCGGGATGGCAGAGACCCAGTACTTC. As protein: CASSLRTSGMAETQYF.